Included here is one T cell receptor beta chain sequence, with context. The repertoire was sequenced with immunoSEQ multiplex PCR; TCRdb's copy has only in-frame clones and lacks some. The profile shows 150,000 to 200,000 clones, about nine tenths of them singletons. These data come from a study of blood T cell repertoires in COVID-19. Study details: Samples representing acute and convalescent COVID-19 were sourced from the United States, Italy and Spain.

The sequence derives from a woman aged 60-70 years with COVID-19, enrolled during active disease. The sample comprised peripheral blood.

The CDR3, as DNA: TGTGCCAGCAGTCCCACGGACAGGGGCTACGAGCAGTACTTC. Translating gives CASSPTDRGYEQYF. The chain links TRBV6-2 or TRBV6-3 to TRBJ2-7; 9 nucleotides agree with TRBD1. V shed 5 bases and J 3 bases; nucleotides not matched to a gene: 5. The CDR3 spans 14 residues. Germline V CDR1 and CDR2: MNHEY, SVGEGT.